One TCR beta chain is described in this entry. The data were taken from a study of cytomegalovirus exposure and HLA in healthy donors. The PCR ran on 60 Vbeta and 13 Jbeta primers. Generated by immunoSEQ multiplex PCR, the TCRdb table keeps only in-frame clones and is missing some. Here the sample spans 100,000 to 150,000 clones, around 80% being singletons. This CDR3 has 14 residues. The germline V and J ends were trimmed by 8 bases and 2 bases, with 12 bases remaining between them. CDR1 and CDR2 from the germline V gene are SGHDN and FVKESK. The sequence was collected from a woman aged 18-29 years in good health and CMV-seronegative. The V and J genes are TRBV14 and TRBJ2-2; D is possibly TRBD1 (7 bases). The sequenced sample was PBMCs. Written as DNA, the CDR3 is TGTGCCAGCGGCGGGACAGCCAACACCGGGGAGCTGTTTTTT. It translates to CASGGTANTGELFF.